A single count supports the clone carrying this TCR beta chain. V lost 7 bases, J lost 7 bases, and 8 bases stayed unmatched. The germline CDR1 and CDR2 sequences are MNHNS and SASEGT. The CDR3 spans 13 residues. The record originates from a study of technical replicates of blood from four donors. TCRdb's table, derived via immunoSEQ multiplex PCR, lists solely in-frame clones and lacks some. The sample holds tens of thousands of clones; 90% are singletons and the top ten take roughly 4.5%. The J gene is TRBJ2-3, the V gene TRBV6-1; TRBD2 matches 7 bases. Sequenced: PBMCs. The sequence was obtained from a human donor in good health. Some clones in this sample may be carry-over from other donors' samples. CDR3 DNA sequence: TGTGCCAGCACGGGGACTACACAGTATACGCAGTATTTT. This encodes CASTGTTQYTQYF.